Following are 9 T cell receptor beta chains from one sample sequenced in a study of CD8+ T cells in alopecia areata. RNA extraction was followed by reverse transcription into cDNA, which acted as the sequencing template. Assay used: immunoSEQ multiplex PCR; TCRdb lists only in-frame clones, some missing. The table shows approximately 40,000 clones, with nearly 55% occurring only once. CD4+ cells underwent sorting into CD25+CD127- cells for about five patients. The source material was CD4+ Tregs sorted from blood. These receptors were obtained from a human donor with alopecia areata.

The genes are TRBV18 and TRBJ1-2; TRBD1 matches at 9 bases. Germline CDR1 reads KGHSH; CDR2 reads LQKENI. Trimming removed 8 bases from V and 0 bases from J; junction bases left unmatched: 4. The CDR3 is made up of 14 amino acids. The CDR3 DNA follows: TGTGCCAGCGGGGGACAGGGTTCTAACTATGGCTACACCTTC. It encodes CASGGQGSNYGYTF. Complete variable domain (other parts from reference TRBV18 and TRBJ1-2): NAGVMQNPRHLVRRRGQEARLRCSPMKGHSHVYWYRQLPEEGLKFMVYLQKENIIDESGMPKERFSAEFPKEGPSILRIQQVVRGDSAAYFCASGGQGSNYGYTFGSGTRLTVV.

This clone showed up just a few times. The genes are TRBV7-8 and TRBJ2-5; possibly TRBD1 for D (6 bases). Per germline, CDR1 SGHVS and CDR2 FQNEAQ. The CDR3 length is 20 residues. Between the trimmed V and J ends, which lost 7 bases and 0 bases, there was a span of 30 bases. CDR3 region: CASTLGFGTRVKMYQETQYF. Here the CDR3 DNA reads TGTGCCAGCACCCTTGGTTTCGGGACAAGGGTTAAAATGTACCAAGAGACCCAGTACTTC.

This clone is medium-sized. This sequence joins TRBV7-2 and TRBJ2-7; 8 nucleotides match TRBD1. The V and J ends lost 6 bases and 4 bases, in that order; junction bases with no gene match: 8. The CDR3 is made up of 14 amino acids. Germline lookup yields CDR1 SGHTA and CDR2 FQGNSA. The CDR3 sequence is CASSLDRVKYEQYF. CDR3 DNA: TGTGCCAGCAGTTTGGACAGGGTAAAGTACGAGCAGTACTTC. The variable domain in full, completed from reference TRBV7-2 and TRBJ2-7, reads GAGVSQSPSNKVTEKGKDVELRCDPISGHTALYWYRQSLGQGLEFLIYFQGNSAPDKSGLPSDRFSAERTGGSVSTLTIQRTQQEDSAVYLCASSLDRVKYEQYFGPGTRLTVT.

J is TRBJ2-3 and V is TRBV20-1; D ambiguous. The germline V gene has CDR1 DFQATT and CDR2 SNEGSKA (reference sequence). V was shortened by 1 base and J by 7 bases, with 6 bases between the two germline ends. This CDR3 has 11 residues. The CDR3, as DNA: TGCAGTGCTAGAGGTGCGCATACGCAGTATTTT. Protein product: CSARGAHTQYF.

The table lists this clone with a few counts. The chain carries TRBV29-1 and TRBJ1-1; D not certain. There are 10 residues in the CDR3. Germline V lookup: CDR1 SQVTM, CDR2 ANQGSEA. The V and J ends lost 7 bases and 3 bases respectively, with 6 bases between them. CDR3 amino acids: CSAFHTEAFF. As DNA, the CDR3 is TGCAGCGCATTTCACACTGAAGCTTTCTTT.

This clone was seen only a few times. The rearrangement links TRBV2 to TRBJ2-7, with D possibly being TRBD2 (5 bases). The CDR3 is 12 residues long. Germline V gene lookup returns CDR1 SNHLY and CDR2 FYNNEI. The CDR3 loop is CATGYIPYEQYF. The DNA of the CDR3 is TGTGCTACGGGGTATATACCCTACGAGCAGTACTTC.

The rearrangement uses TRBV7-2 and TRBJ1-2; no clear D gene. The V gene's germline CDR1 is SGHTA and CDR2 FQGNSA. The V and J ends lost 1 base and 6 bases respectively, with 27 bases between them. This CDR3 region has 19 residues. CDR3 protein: CASSLVWQTGVGILDGYTF. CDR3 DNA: TGTGCCAGCAGCTTAGTTTGGCAGACGGGTGTCGGGATACTTGATGGCTACACCTTC.

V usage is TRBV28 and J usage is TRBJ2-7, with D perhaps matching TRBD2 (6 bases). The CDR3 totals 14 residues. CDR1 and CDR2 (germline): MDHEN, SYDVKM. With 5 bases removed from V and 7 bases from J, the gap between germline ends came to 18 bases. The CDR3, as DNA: TGTGCCAGCAGTAAGCCTCGGGGGATCTGGGAGCAGTACTTC. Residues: CASSKPRGIWEQYF.

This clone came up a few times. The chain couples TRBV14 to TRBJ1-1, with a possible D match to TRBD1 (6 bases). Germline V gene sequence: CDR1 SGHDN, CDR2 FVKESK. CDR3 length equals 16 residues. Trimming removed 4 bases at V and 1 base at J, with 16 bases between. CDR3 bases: TGTGCCAGCAGCCTTCGCCGAGGCAGGGGGAACACTGAAGCTTTCTTT. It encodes CASSLRRGRGNTEAFF.